Each of the 4 T cell receptor beta chains below was sequenced from the same sample in a study of cytomegalovirus exposure and HLA in healthy donors. Primers included in the PCR were 60 Vbeta and 13 Jbeta primers. Generated by immunoSEQ multiplex PCR, the TCRdb table keeps only in-frame clones and is missing some. The data contain approximately 140,000 clones, about 60% of them singletons. Sequenced: PBMCs. The source is a woman aged 55-75 years in good health and CMV-seropositive.

The chain links TRBV6-6 to TRBJ2-7, with D unresolved. Between the trimmed V and J ends, which lost 0 bases and 6 bases, there was a span of 6 bases. Germline loops: CDR1 MNHNY, CDR2 SVGAGI (reference sequence). The CDR3 is made up of 12 amino acids. The CDR3 is CASSYSTGEQYF. Written as DNA, the CDR3 is TGTGCCAGCAGTTACTCGACGGGCGAGCAGTACTTC.

This clone was seen a single time. J is TRBJ2-5 and V is TRBV27; 7 positions agree with TRBD2. The J call may not be correct, given that the DNA end is closer to TRBJ2-7. The CDR3 covers 15 residues. Per the germline V gene, CDR1 is MNHEY and CDR2 is SMNVEV (reference sequence). The DNA of the CDR3 is TGTGCCAGCAGTTTATCTAGCGGGCTATACTACGAGCAGTACTTC. It yields the protein CASSLSSGLYYEQYF.

This clone was seen only a few times. This sequence joins TRBV7-9 and TRBJ1-2; no firm D call. CDR1 is SEHNR, CDR2 FQNEAQ, per germline (reference sequence). CDR3 length: 15 residues. With 3 bases removed from V and 4 bases from J, the gap between germline ends came to 15 bases. Here the CDR3 DNA reads TGTGCCAGCAGCTTCAACCCACTAACACCCTATGGCTACACCTTC. Translation: CASSFNPLTPYGYTF.

This rearrangement joins TRBV4-1 to TRBJ2-7; 12 positions match TRBD2. V lost 0 bases, J lost 4 bases, and 4 bases stayed unmatched. CDR3 size: 16 residues. Germline CDR1 is MGHRA and CDR2 is YSYEKL. CDR3 coding DNA: TGCGCCAGCAGCCAAGATGAAACTAGCGGGAGGTACGAGCAGTACTTC. This translates into CASSQDETSGRYEQYF.